This T cell receptor beta chain was sequenced in a study of blood T cell repertoires in COVID-19. As for the study in general: Italy, Spain and the United States were the sources of the convalescent and acute COVID-19 samples.

This CDR3 region has 15 residues. V lost 4 bases to trimming and J lost 4 bases, with 15 bases between them. The V gene's germline CDR1 is SGHKS and CDR2 YYEKEE (reference sequence). Clones were sequenced by immunoSEQ multiplex PCR, and TCRdb holds only the in-frame ones, with some missing. The sample consists of under 45,000 clones, over 70% of them appearing once. Material: peripheral blood. This receptor was taken from a man in his 70s with COVID-19, enrolled during active disease. This sequence joins TRBV5-5 and TRBJ1-5, with a tentative D call TRBD1 (6 bases). The CDR3 region is CASSHIRGENQPQHF. The DNA of the CDR3 is TGTGCCAGCAGCCATATCAGGGGCGAGAATCAGCCCCAGCATTTT.